The clone carrying this TCR beta chain was recorded a few times. The data originate from a study of T cell changes during pregnancy in multiple sclerosis. CDR1 and CDR2 from the germline V gene are SEHNR and FQNEAQ (reference sequence). Trimming removed 6 bases at V and 1 base at J, with 12 bases between. The CDR3 sequence is 14 residues long. The table came from immunoSEQ multiplex PCR; TCRdb's copy has only in-frame clones and leaves some out. The sample gives approximately 100,000 clones, more than 80% of which show up once; 1% to 1.5% is in the top ten. The sequenced sample was peripheral blood, obtained in the second trimester of pregnancy. This chain connects TRBV7-9 to TRBJ1-1; D might be TRBD1 (6 bases). The sequence was collected from a female donor with multiple sclerosis, enrolled in a pregnancy study. The CDR3 bases are TGTGCCAGCAGACCAGGGGCGGGGAACACTGAAGCTTTCTTT. Its protein product is CASRPGAGNTEAFF.